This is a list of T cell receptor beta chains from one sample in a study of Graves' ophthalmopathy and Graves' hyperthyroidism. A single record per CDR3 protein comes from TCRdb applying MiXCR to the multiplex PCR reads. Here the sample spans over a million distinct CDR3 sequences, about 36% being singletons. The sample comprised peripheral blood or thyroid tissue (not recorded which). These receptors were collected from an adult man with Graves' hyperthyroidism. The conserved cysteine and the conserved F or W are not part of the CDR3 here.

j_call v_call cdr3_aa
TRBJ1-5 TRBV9 ASTTGSLNQPQH
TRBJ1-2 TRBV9 ASSVGAGPSYT
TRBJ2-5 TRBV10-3 AISYGQGAGETQY
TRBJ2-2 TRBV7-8 ASSLQQGQGTGELF
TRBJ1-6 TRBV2 ASSSGAESSPLH
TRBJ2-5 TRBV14 ASSRGRARRETQY
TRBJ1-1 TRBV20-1 SARGWARDTGAF
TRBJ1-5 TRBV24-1 ATSESGRGSNQPQH
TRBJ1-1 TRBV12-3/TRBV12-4 ASSLWRIEAF
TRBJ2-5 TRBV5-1 ASSYEGWSTQY
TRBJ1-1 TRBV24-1 ATSDYSNTEAF
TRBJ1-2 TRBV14 ASSPGTVGGYT
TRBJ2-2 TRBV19 ASSIGTAGTGELF
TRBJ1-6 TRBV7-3 ASSRTGGSSPLH
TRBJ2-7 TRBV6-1 ASRRRGAQY
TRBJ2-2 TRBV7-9 ASSFLGVLAGGRYTGELF
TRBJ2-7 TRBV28 ASSSVTYEQY
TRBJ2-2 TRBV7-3 ASSTGSTSGELF
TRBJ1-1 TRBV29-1 SVDLGMNTEAF
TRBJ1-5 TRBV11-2 AGSLETGGQGNQPQH
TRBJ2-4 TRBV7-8 ASSLARKGLTPKNIQY
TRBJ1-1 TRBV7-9 ASSRGQDTEAF
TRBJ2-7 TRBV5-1 ASSLTFMWDRGGEQY
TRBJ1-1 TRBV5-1 ASSLGRQLDNTEAF
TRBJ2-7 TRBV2 ASSVGHRLQY
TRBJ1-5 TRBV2 ASRAGTLGSAPA
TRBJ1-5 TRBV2 ATSDGQFNNQPQH
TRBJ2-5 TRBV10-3 AISELSVQETQY
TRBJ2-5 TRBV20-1 SAPVTRETQY
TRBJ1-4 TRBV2 ARRDVINTGEKLF
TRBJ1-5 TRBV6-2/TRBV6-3 ASSERGRQPQH
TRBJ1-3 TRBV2 ASSEEFSGNTIY
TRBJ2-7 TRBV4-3 ASSQRLAGPYEQY
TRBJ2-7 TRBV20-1 SAKARSQHEQY
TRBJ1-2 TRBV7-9 ASSLSSGGTGYT
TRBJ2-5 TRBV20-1 SARDGNSIRETQY
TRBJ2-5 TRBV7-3 ASSSGTDRKETQY
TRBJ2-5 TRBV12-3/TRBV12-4 ASSSRTQETQY
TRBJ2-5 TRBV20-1 SANGALRGTQETQY
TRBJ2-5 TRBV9 ASSLWLAGVGETQY
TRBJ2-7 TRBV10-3 AISDEDSVTQDRQY
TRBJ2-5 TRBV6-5 ASSYLSWQQQETQY
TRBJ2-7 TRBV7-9 ASSLADRVAEQY
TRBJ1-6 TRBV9 ASSDSRRSGNSPLH